The 22 T cell receptor beta chains below were found in one sample sequenced in a study of cytomegalovirus exposure and HLA in healthy donors. Only in-frame clones appear in the TCRdb table, and some are missing; sequencing was by immunoSEQ multiplex PCR. The profile shows about 98,000 clones, around 88% of them singletons. The material sequenced was PBMCs. These receptors originate from a woman aged 30 to 39 in good health and CMV-seronegative.

The chain combines TRBV11-2 with TRBJ2-3; 9 positions agree with TRBD2. The CDR3 contains 15 residues. V lost 5 bases to trimming and J lost 3 bases; unmatched junction nucleotides: 6. The germline gives CDR1 SGHAT, CDR2 FQNNGV. The CDR3 nucleotides are TGTGCCAGCAGCATTAGCGGGAGTAGGACAGATACGCAGTATTTT. It specifies CASSISGSRTDTQYF.

The chain recombines TRBV28 with TRBJ1-1; D gene uncertain. Between the trimmed V and J ends, which lost 2 bases and 1 base, there was a span of 8 bases. The length of the CDR3 is 14 residues. The germline CDR1 and CDR2 sequences are MDHEN and SYDVKM. CDR3 coding DNA: TGTGCCAGCAGTTTAATCACAAGGAACACTGAAGCTTTCTTT. Translated: CASSLITRNTEAFF.

This rearrangement joins TRBV5-1 to TRBJ2-2, with no clear D. Trimming shortened V by 0 bases and J by 5 bases, and 11 bases separated the two germline ends. Looked up from germline, CDR1 is SGHRS and CDR2 is YFSETQ. This CDR3 has 15 amino acids. CDR3: CASSLGGTETGELFF. The DNA for the CDR3 is TGCGCCAGCAGCTTGGGCGGAACTGAGACCGGGGAGCTGTTTTTT.

The V call is TRBV7-3, the J call TRBJ2-7; a possible D gene is TRBD2 (6 bases). Germline V lookup: CDR1 SGHTA, CDR2 FQGTGA. Deletions cut 3 bases from V and 4 bases from J, with 10 bases between. This CDR3 is 13 amino acids long. The CDR3 is CASSFNGGYEQYF. In nucleotides, the CDR3 is TGTGCCAGCAGCTTCAACGGGGGTTACGAGCAGTACTTC.

V usage is TRBV9 and J usage is TRBJ2-7; weak D call: TRBD1 (6 bases). Trimming removed 2 bases from V and 7 bases from J, with 22 bases in between. Germline lookup yields CDR1 SGDLS and CDR2 YYNGEE. This CDR3 is built from 16 residues. The CDR3 here is CASSVLDTGSRYEQYF. The CDR3 region has the DNA TGTGCCAGCAGCGTTTTGGACACAGGGTCCAGATATGAGCAGTACTTC.

The rearrangement uses TRBV5-6 and TRBJ2-7; TRBD2 matches at 8 bases. CDR1 is SGHDT and CDR2 is YYEEEE in the germline V gene. The CDR3 totals 16 residues. J was trimmed by 3 bases and V by 1 base; bases with no gene match: 9. DNA for the CDR3: TGTGCCAGCAGCTTGATGAGCGGGGGATCATTCTACGAGCAGTACTTC. Residues: CASSLMSGGSFYEQYF.

This sequence joins TRBV5-4 and TRBJ2-3; D unresolved. Germline CDR1 SGHNT, CDR2 YYREEE (reference sequence). CDR3 length equals 14 residues. The germline V and J ends were trimmed by 5 bases and 4 bases, with 14 bases remaining between them. CDR3 DNA sequence: TGTGCCAGCAGGGAAACGGGTTCCCCAGATACGCAGTATTTT. It specifies CASRETGSPDTQYF.

The J gene is TRBJ2-1, the V gene TRBV6-6; D is uncertain. V was shortened by 4 bases and J by 1 base, with 8 bases between the two germline ends. CDR1 and CDR2 (germline): MNHNY, SVGAGI (reference sequence). This CDR3 has 14 residues. The CDR3 is CASSSSLSYNEQFF. The CDR3 region has the DNA TGTGCCAGCAGTTCCTCCTTGTCCTACAATGAGCAGTTCTTC.

The V call is TRBV27, the J call TRBJ2-3; 7 positions agree with TRBD1. This CDR3 region has 13 residues. The germline V gene has CDR1 MNHEY and CDR2 SMNVEV (reference sequence). The junction had 3 bases not matched to a gene; V was cut back by 6 bases and J by 3 bases. CDR3 residues: CASRRDSTDTQYF. CDR3 DNA: TGTGCCAGCAGACGGGACAGTACAGATACGCAGTATTTT.

V is TRBV27 and J is TRBJ2-7; weak D call: TRBD2 (6 bases). Trimming removed 5 bases from V and 4 bases from J, with 15 bases in between. This CDR3 contains 14 residues. Germline assignment: CDR1 MNHEY and CDR2 SMNVEV (reference sequence). CDR3 loop: CASSTAGFFYEQYF. As DNA, the CDR3 is TGTGCCAGCAGTACAGCGGGTTTCTTTTACGAGCAGTACTTC.

In its sample, this clone was seen a few times. CDR3 sequence reads: CASRPGQSYEQYF. CDR3 sequence (DNA): TGTGCCAGCCGGCCGGGACAGTCCTACGAGCAGTACTTC. This rearrangement joins TRBV6-5 to TRBJ2-7; 7 bases match TRBD1. J lost 1 base, V lost 8 bases, and 5 bases had no gene match. The CDR3 extends over 13 amino acids. CDR1 is MNHEY and CDR2 is SVGAGI in the germline V gene.

The chain employs TRBV5-4 and TRBJ1-2; the D is unclear. Germline V gene sequence: CDR1 SGHNT, CDR2 YYREEE (reference sequence). The CDR3 has 14 residues. With 4 bases removed from V and 4 bases from J, the gap between germline ends came to 14 bases. CDR3 coding DNA: TGTGCCAGCAGCGGGCGGGCAGGACTCTATGGCTACACCTTC. It is translated as CASSGRAGLYGYTF.

The CDR3 region is CASSLLLGGNGDTEAFF. Written as DNA, the CDR3 is TGTGCCAGCAGTTTGCTTTTAGGCGGGAACGGGGACACTGAAGCTTTCTTT. V is TRBV28 and J is TRBJ1-1; D gene ambiguous. The CDR3 is 17 residues long. Germline V CDR1 and CDR2: MDHEN, SYDVKM. V lost 3 bases and J lost 3, with 20 bases in between.

V and J are TRBV19 and TRBJ2-7; 8 positions agree with TRBD2. The CDR3 totals 15 residues. V gave up 3 bases and J gave up 1 base; unmatched junction bases: 5. Per germline, CDR1 LNHDA and CDR2 SQIVND (reference sequence). CDR3: CASSITPSGSYEQYF. Written as DNA, the CDR3 is TGTGCCAGTAGTATCACGCCTAGCGGGTCCTACGAGCAGTACTTC.

The V call is TRBV2, the J call TRBJ1-5; D unclear. The CDR3 is made up of 15 amino acids. V was pared by 2 bases and J by 6 bases, with 14 bases between. Germline lookup yields CDR1 SNHLY and CDR2 FYNNEI. CDR3 sequence: CASSERLGSGQPQHF. In DNA form, the CDR3 reads TGTGCCAGCAGTGAACGGCTGGGTTCAGGTCAGCCCCAGCATTTT.

This chain joins TRBV2 and TRBJ2-7; TRBD1 agrees at 12 bases. The CDR3 totals 13 residues. Looked up from germline, CDR1 is SNHLY and CDR2 is FYNNEI. V was pared by 7 bases and J by 7 bases, with 5 bases of the junction left unmatched. This chain's CDR3 is CASTGTGGNEQYF. The CDR3 bases are TGTGCCAGCACCGGGACAGGGGGCAATGAGCAGTACTTC.

V is TRBV2 and J is TRBJ2-3; D ambiguous. V gave up 8 bases and J gave up 5 bases, with 14 bases separating them. Germline V lookup: CDR1 SNHLY, CDR2 FYNNEI. This CDR3 contains 13 residues. CDR3 amino acids: CASVGWAEDTQYF. The CDR3 DNA is TGTGCCAGCGTTGGTTGGGCCGAAGATACGCAGTATTTT. Complete variable domain (other parts from reference TRBV2 and TRBJ2-3): EPEVTQTPSHQVTQMGQEVILRCVPISNHLYFYWYRQILGQKVEFLVSFYNNEISEKSEIFDDQFSVERPDGSNFTLKIRSTKLEDSAMYFCASVGWAEDTQYFGPGTRLTVL.

CDR3 residues: CASSAGQSTYNEQFF. The CDR3 DNA follows: TGCGCCAGCAGCGCCGGACAGTCGACCTACAATGAGCAGTTCTTC. This chain connects TRBV5-1 to TRBJ2-1; D might be TRBD1 (6 bases). Germline-derived CDR1 and CDR2 are SGHRS and YFSETQ. The ends were cut back, 4 bases at V and 2 bases at J, with 13 bases in the middle. The CDR3 has 15 residues.

The chain has TRBV6-6 and TRBJ1-5; D possibly corresponds to TRBD1 (5 bases). From germline, CDR1 is MNHNY and CDR2 SVGAGI (reference sequence). Trimming cost V 5 bases and J 6 bases, with 14 bases left between them. CDR3 length: 14 amino acids. The CDR3 DNA reads as TGTGCCAGCAGTCCCTCAGGGATCGTTCAGCCCCAGCATTTT. Its protein product is CASSPSGIVQPQHF.

The chain has TRBV20-1 and TRBJ2-5; D ambiguous. The CDR3 runs 10 residues. CDR1 is DFQATT and CDR2 is SNEGSKA in the germline V gene (reference sequence). The V end was cut by 5 bases, the J end by 5 bases, with 6 bases between. This CDR3 is CSAGQETQYF. The CDR3 coding sequence is TGCAGTGCTGGGCAGGAGACCCAGTACTTC.

The chain employs TRBV6-1 and TRBJ2-3; 7 nucleotides line up with TRBD2. The CDR3 extends over 15 amino acids. Germline V lookup: CDR1 MNHNS, CDR2 SASEGT. Germline trimming cut 2 bases from V and 7 bases from J; bases unmatched to any gene: 9. CDR3 amino acids: CASSEQASGQNTQYF. The CDR3 coding sequence is TGTGCCAGCAGTGAACAGGCTAGCGGTCAAAATACGCAGTATTTT.

This chain joins TRBV11-2 and TRBJ2-7, with 10 bases that match TRBD1. V gave up 4 bases and J gave up 3 bases; unmatched junction bases: 6. Per germline, CDR1 SGHAT and CDR2 FQNNGV. This CDR3 comprises 15 residues. DNA for the CDR3: TGTGCCAGCAGCTACGGGACAGGGGCGCTCTACGAGCAGTACTTC. This gives the protein CASSYGTGALYEQYF.